This TCR beta chain appears in the sequencing data of a study of cytomegalovirus exposure and HLA in healthy donors (dated by TCRdb to about 2017). Concerning the study at large: An earlier analysis of around 600 of the donors reported approximately 290 Gb of sequence data and 117 million unique TCR beta sequences from about 180 million T cells. The study was designed to test whether signatures of past pathogen exposure could be identified by cataloging public T cell receptors. The study combined high-throughput TCR immunosequencing, statistical association of individual TCRs with disease status, and machine learning to predict cytomegalovirus infection status. The genetic ancestry cluster associated with self-reported Caucasian donors included over 65% of the 350 to 500 genotyped donors. The T cell repertoires of roughly 660 subjects were profiled by immunosequencing and related to cytomegalovirus serostatus. An earlier analysis of some 500 of the donors applied high-throughput TCR beta sequencing to assess whether each TCR beta V gene segment acted as functional or pseudogenic. Donor age, sex, ethnicity and CMV serostatus were collected together with the repertoire data. Roughly 310 gigabases of sequencing data and 80 million or so unique TCR sequences were included in an early release covering about 600 HLA-typed donors. Across some 400 genotyped donors of the cohort, an average of approximately 200,000 unique TCR beta nucleotide sequences per donor were sequenced, and 15% to 20% of those sequences were non-productive. HLA typing covered class I and class II loci at four-digit resolution. Several DR-DQ haplotypes were handled as single units for association and clustering, since linkage in the cohort was strong. Rather than using new phenotypic data, the later analysis identified candidate immune exposures from TCR beta sequences and from how often those sequences occurred across donors. A later analysis re-analyzed previously published TCR beta repertoires from hundreds of donors and added high-resolution HLA genotyping to study TCR occurrence patterns. A later genetic analysis used genome-wide SNP genotypes for about three fifths of the roughly 700 donors, treating that subset as a discovery cohort. In addition to the first cohort of 666 subjects, a separate validation cohort of 120 different subjects was used. Every repertoire in the discovery cohort had been generated on one and the same sequencing platform. Typing coverage varied by locus: roughly 620-630 donors for A, B, C, DRB1 and DQB1; more than 500 for DQA1; more than 600 for DPA1; around 450 for DPB1.

Sequences SEHNR (CDR1) and FQNEAQ (CDR2) are obtained from the germline V gene (reference sequence). At the junction V is shortened by 0 bases and J by 2 bases, with 6 bases in between. The CDR3 contains 14 residues, cysteine and phenylalanine counted. The retained sequence is limited to the CDR3, 42 bases, with the frame set at the first base. Notes on this clone: What this receptor recognizes is not known. Base qualities are not recorded, but no much larger clone differs from it by a single base.

Libraries were constructed by the immunoSEQ multiplex PCR assay. The multiplex PCR relied on a mix of 60 forward primers for TCR Vbeta segments and 13 reverse primers for TCR Jbeta segments. The CDR3 region of rearranged TCR beta genes was amplified from genomic DNA by a multiplex PCR assay. Amplified TCR beta libraries were sequenced as 87-base-pair reads on the Illumina HiSeq System. Turning to the authors' computational methods: Across the roughly 700 repertoires, a later analysis counted 80 million or so unique TCR beta chains, some 11 million of which were shared by at least two donors. Raw reads were error-corrected and collapsed into unique sequences by a nearest-neighbor algorithm in which closely related sequences were merged to remove PCR and sequencing errors. CDR3 sequences were aligned to IMGT reference sequences to assign V, D and J gene segments. For a sequence to be retained, a match of at least six nucleotides to both a V gene segment and a J gene segment was required. Rearrangements were classified as productive when the CDR3 lacked stop codons and remained in frame with V and J, and all other rearrangements were classified as non-productive. CDR3 was defined according to IMGT convention as the region running from the second conserved V-encoded cysteine to the conserved J-encoded phenylalanine. The earlier analysis of about 570 of the donors excluded any sequence lacking an unambiguous match to a single V gene segment. In an earlier analysis of 587 of the donors, a V segment was called functional when productive rearrangements were above 56.7%, and segregating when the standard deviation between donors exceeded 5%. A statistical classification framework was developed to diagnose cytomegalovirus status using the catalog of TCR beta chain sequences. In a later analysis, V and J genes were assigned by comparing TCR nucleotide sequences against IMGT/GENE-DB human TR gene sequences. The TCRdist pipeline was used in a later analysis to assign CDR3 sequences and most-parsimonious VDJ recombination scenarios. In a later analysis, every TCR beta chain was defined by the combination of its CDR3 amino acid sequence and its V-gene family, and reads without a unique V-gene family were dropped. To address suspected cross-contamination and a sequencing artifact, a later analysis removed approximately 600 highly shared, low-generation-probability nucleotide sequences. A later analysis calculated a clonal expansion index for each public chain from normalized within-repertoire ranks of inferred template counts. In a later analysis, generation probabilities were computed using a VDJ recombination model fitted to out-of-frame rearrangements, and the results were checked against IGoR. Hypergeometric tests were used in a later analysis to score TCR-TCR, TCR-HLA and TCR-CMV co-occurrence, with a repertoire-size bias correction applied to the TCR pairs. In a later analysis, false discovery rates were estimated by permuting HLA or CMV assignments 20 times. A later analysis grouped co-occurring TCRs with DBSCAN, adding TCRdist sequence similarity when clustering within HLA-allele-positive subsets. Repertoires with fewer than 30,000 or more than 120,000 public chains, plus five repertoires with anomalous nucleotide sharing, were excluded from co-occurrence clustering. TCRdb limited this immuneACCESS table to in-frame rearrangements with V and J called. A share of clones is missing; checked studies link under half to unresolved V genes, and the rest is unexplained. V, J and clone size are those of that table, while D and trimming were read from the DNA. This sample gives around 100,000 clones in total; almost 80% of them show up just once. About 5.3% of the sample is taken by the ten largest.

Paper-wide results and their limitations: Because counts were too low, 15 to 20 rarely observed V segments, including chromosome 9 orphons, were excluded from the earlier analysis of 587 of the donors. A cluster of highly shared sequence variants was judged likely to represent a technical artifact of the sequencing pipeline. The 87-base-pair reads could not distinguish some IMGT-functional V segments, including TRBV6-2 and TRBV6-3, so those segments were excluded. In an earlier analysis of approximately 590 of the donors, most TCR beta V segments appeared in productive rearrangements about 87% or about 30% of the time, broadly matching IMGT annotations. Linkage disequilibrium might explain the correlated functional status among segregating V segments, but an unknown experimental factor could not be ruled out. A further reported finding was that TCR beta sequences accurately predicted the HLA-A and HLA-B alleles for most subjects in the first cohort. Assigning TCR associations to individual alleles was difficult when HLA alleles, especially DR and DQ, strongly co-occurred. In a later analysis, some 18,000 TCR beta sequences were associated with specific HLA alleles at a false discovery rate of 0.05. A total of roughly 160 TCR beta chains were listed by the study as associated with cytomegalovirus. A later analysis found that most CMV-associated TCR beta chains appeared HLA-restricted, with HLA associations seemingly driven largely by CMV exposure. Sequencing depth was assumed to be roughly uniform across donors in the presence/absence analyses, though that assumption may not hold. In a later genetic analysis, a missense DCLRE1C variant was associated with V-gene and J-gene trimming of TCR beta chains, and the association was replicated in an independent cohort. The classifier was reported to diagnose cytomegalovirus status with high specificity and sensitivity in both the original and validation cohorts. In vitro tests confirmed that a few of the cytomegalovirus-associated TCR beta chains recognize cytomegalovirus antigens. According to the authors, the approach could potentially be generalized to other disease states and immunological phenotypes. While some public TCRs were present in many individuals, most TCR sequences turned up only very rarely across donors. A later analysis found that TCR association rates varied across HLA loci, with DRB1 alleles showing the most associated TCRs and HLA-C alleles the fewest. Immune exposure information for the cohort was limited to CMV serostatus. This cohort had only TCR beta chains sequenced, and the lack of alpha or paired-chain data limited which features could be detected. In a later analysis, HLA-associated TCR beta chains showed more clonal expansion and lower generation probabilities than non-associated chains that were equally common. According to a later analysis, parvovirus B19, influenza, CMV and Epstein-Barr virus appeared linked to several top co-occurrence clusters. According to a later genetic analysis, donors in an Asian-associated ancestry cluster had fewer N-insertions in productive TCRs than the approximately 630-donor mean. Because HLA typing was unavailable for some donors at each locus, only the typed subset was used in association tests.

In total, approximately 690 healthy bone marrow donors made up the cohort. At the time of sampling, every cohort member was nominally healthy, though immune exposures that went unrecorded were likely present. The donor was CMV seropositive and was included in the group of 289 seropositive cohort members. A peripheral blood sample was collected from each donor, and TCR beta sequencing was performed on peripheral blood mononuclear cells. The Qiagen DNeasy Blood Extraction Kit was used to extract genomic DNA from the blood cell samples. Material: PBMCs. The chain is assembled from TRBV7-9 and TRBJ2-3, with the identity of the D gene unclear. The TCR sequence derives from a man aged 60 to 75 in good health and CMV-seropositive. The CDR3 protein: CASSLAGATDTQYF. At the DNA level, the sequence is TGTGCCAGCAGCTTAGCGGGCGCCACAGATACGCAGTATTTT.